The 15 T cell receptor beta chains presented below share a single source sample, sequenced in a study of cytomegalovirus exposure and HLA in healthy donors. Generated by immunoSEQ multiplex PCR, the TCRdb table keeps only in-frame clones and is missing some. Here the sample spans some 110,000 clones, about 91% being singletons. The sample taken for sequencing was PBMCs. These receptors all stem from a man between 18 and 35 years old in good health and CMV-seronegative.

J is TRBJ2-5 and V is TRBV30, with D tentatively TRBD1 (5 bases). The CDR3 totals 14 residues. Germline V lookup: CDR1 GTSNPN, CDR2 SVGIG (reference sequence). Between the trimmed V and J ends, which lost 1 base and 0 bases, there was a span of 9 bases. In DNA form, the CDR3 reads TGTGCCTGGAGTGGCGAGACAGACCAAGAGACCCAGTACTTC. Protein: CAWSGETDQETQYF.

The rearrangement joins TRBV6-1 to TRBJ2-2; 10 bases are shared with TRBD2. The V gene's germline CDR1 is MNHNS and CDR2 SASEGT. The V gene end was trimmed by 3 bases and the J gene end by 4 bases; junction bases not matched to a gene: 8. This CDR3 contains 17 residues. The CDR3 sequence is CASSDRASGRSTGELFF. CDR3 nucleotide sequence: TGTGCCAGCAGTGATAGGGCTAGCGGGAGAAGCACCGGGGAGCTGTTTTTT.

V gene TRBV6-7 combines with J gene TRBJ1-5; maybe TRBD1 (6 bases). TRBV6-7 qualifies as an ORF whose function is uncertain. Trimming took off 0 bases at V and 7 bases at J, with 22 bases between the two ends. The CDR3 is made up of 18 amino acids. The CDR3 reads CASSYSAGVQGNWQPQHF. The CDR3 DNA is TGTGCCAGCAGTTACTCGGCTGGTGTTCAGGGGAATTGGCAGCCCCAGCATTTT.

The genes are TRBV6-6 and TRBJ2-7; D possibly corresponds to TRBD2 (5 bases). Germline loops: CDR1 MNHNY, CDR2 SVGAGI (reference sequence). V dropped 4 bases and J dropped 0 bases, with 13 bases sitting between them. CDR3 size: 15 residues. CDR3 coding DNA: TGTGCCAGCAGTTTCGAGGGCGCCAACTCCTACGAGCAGTACTTC. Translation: CASSFEGANSYEQYF.

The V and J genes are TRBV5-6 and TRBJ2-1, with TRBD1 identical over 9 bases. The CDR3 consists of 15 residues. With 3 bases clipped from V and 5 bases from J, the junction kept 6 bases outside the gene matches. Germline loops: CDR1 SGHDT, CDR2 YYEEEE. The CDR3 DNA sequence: TGTGCCAGCAGCTCTTGGGACAGGGAGAACAATGAGCAGTTCTTC. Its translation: CASSSWDRENNEQFF.

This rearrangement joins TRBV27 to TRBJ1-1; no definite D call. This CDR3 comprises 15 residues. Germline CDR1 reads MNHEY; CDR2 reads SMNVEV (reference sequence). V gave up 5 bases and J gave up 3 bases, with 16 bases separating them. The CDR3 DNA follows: TGTGCCAGCAGTCCTACCTCGGCGAGGGACACTGAAGCTTTCTTT. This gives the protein CASSPTSARDTEAFF.

CDR3 in amino acids: CASKGQGNYGYTF. As DNA, the CDR3 is TGTGCCAGTAAAGGACAGGGGAACTATGGCTACACCTTC. The V gene is TRBV19, the J gene TRBJ1-2; 9 bases agree with TRBD1. The CDR3 is 13 amino acids. The germline V gene encodes CDR1 LNHDA and CDR2 SQIVND (reference sequence). The V gene end was trimmed by 7 bases and the J gene end by 2 bases; junction bases not matched to a gene: 2. Complete variable domain (other parts from reference TRBV19 and TRBJ1-2): DGGITQSPKYLFRKEGQNVTLSCEQNLNHDAMYWYRQDPGQGLRLIYYSQIVNDFQKGDIAEGYSVSREKKESFPLTVTSAQKNPTAFYLCASKGQGNYGYTFGSGTRLTVV.

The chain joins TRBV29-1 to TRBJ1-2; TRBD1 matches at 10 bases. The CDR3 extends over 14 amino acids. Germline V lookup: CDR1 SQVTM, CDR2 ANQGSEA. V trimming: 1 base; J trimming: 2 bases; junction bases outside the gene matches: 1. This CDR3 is CSVEGDRGNYGYTF. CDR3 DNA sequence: TGCAGCGTTGAAGGGGACAGGGGAAACTATGGCTACACCTTC.

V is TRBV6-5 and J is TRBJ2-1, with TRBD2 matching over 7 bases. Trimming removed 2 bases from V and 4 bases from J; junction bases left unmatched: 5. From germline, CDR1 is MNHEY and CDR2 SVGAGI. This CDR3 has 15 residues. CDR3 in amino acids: CASSYAGVSYNEQFF. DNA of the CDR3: TGTGCCAGCAGTTACGCGGGGGTTTCTTACAATGAGCAGTTCTTC.

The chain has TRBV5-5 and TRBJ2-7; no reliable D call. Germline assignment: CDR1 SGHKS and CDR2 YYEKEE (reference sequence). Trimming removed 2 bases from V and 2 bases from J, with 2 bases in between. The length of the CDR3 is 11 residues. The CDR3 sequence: CASSFTYEQYF. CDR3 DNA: TGTGCCAGCAGCTTTACCTACGAGCAGTACTTC. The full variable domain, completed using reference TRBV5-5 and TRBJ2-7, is DAGVTQSPTHLIKTRGQQVTLRCSPISGHKSVSWYQQVLGQGPQFIFQYYEKEERGRGNFPDRFSARQFPNYSSELNVNALLLGDSALYLCASSFTYEQYFGPGTRLTVT.

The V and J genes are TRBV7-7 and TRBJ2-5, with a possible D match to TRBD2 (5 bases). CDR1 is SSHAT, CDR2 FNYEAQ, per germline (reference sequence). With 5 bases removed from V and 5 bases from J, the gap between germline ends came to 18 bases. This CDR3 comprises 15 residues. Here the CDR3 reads CASSRESPGGETQYF. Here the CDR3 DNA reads TGTGCCAGCAGCAGAGAATCGCCCGGAGGCGAGACCCAGTACTTC.

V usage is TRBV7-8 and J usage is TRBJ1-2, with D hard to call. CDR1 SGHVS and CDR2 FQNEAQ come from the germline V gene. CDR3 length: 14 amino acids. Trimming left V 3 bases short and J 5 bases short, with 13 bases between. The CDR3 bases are TGTGCCAGCAGCTTTAGTCAGGAAGTTTATGGCTACACCTTC. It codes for CASSFSQEVYGYTF. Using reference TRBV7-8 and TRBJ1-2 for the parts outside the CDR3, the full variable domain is GAGVSQSPRYKVAKRGQDVALRCDPISGHVSLFWYQQALGQGPEFLTYFQNEAQLDKSGLPSDRFFAERPEGSVSTLKIQRTQQEDSAVYLCASSFSQEVYGYTFGSGTRLTVV.

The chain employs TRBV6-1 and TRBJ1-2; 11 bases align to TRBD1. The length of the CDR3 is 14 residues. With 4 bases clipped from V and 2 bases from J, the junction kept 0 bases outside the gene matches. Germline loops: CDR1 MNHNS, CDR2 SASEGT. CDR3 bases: TGTGCCAGCAGTGGGGACAGGGGGAACTATGGCTACACCTTC. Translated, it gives CASSGDRGNYGYTF.

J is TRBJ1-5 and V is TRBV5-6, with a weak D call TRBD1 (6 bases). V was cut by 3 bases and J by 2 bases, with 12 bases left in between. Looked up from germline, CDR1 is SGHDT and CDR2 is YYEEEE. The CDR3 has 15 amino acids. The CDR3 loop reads CASSSAGAGNQPQHF. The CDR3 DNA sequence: TGTGCCAGCAGCTCGGCGGGGGCTGGCAATCAGCCCCAGCATTTT.

The CDR3: CASSTDRGHVDTQYF. The CDR3 nucleotides are TGTGCCAGTAGTACCGACAGGGGGCACGTAGATACGCAGTATTTT. The chain links TRBV19 to TRBJ2-3, with 10 bases fitting TRBD1. Germline CDR1 reads LNHDA; CDR2 reads SQIVND (reference sequence). CDR3 size: 15 residues. After removal of 4 bases from V and 5 bases from J, the junction contained 6 bases not matched to a gene. The full variable domain, its missing parts supplied by reference TRBV19 and TRBJ2-3, is DGGITQSPKYLFRKEGQNVTLSCEQNLNHDAMYWYRQDPGQGLRLIYYSQIVNDFQKGDIAEGYSVSREKKESFPLTVTSAQKNPTAFYLCASSTDRGHVDTQYFGPGTRLTVL.